The next 30 T cell receptor beta chains were all read from a single sample in a study of blood T cell repertoires in COVID-19. Sequenced by immunoSEQ multiplex PCR; TCRdb stores in-frame clones only, minus some. The sample shows roughly 100,000 clones, roughly 80% of them seen only once. Sequenced: peripheral blood. The receptors originated from a man in his fifties or sixties with acute or convalescent COVID-19.

The chain couples TRBV15 to TRBJ2-2; TRBD2 aligns across 7 bases. This CDR3 is built from 14 residues. V lost 5 bases and J lost 6; bases outside the gene matches: 6. Germline CDR1 is LNHNV and CDR2 is YYDKDF (reference sequence). CDR3 loop: CATSPQRGAGELFF. The CDR3 nucleotides are TGTGCCACCAGCCCCCAACGGGGGGCCGGGGAGCTGTTTTTT.

This clone was seen a few times. This chain uses TRBV27 with TRBJ2-2; TRBD2 is a possible D gene (5 bases). The CDR3 is 16 residues long. CDR1 MNHEY and CDR2 SMNVEV come from the germline V gene (reference sequence). V lost 4 bases, J lost 4 bases, and 16 bases lay in between. This CDR3 reads CASSSSWEGGTGELFF. CDR3 coding DNA: TGTGCCAGCAGTTCCTCCTGGGAAGGAGGCACCGGGGAGCTGTTTTTT.

The chain couples TRBV5-4 to TRBJ2-1, with TRBD2 matching over 8 bases. From germline, CDR1 is SGHNT and CDR2 YYREEE (reference sequence). The CDR3 is 14 residues long. With 0 bases clipped from V and 6 bases from J, the junction kept 2 bases outside the gene matches. CDR3: CASSLAGGGNEQFF. The DNA for the CDR3 is TGTGCCAGCAGCTTGGCGGGAGGGGGCAATGAGCAGTTCTTC.

The CDR3 nucleotides read TGTGCCAGCACTGTGGGGGGAACTAATGAAAAACTGTTTTTT. This encodes CASTVGGTNEKLFF. This chain links TRBV28 with TRBJ1-4, with a weak D call TRBD1 (5 bases). Trimming removed 7 bases from V and 1 base from J, with 10 bases in between. This CDR3 has 14 residues. Germline CDR1 reads MDHEN; CDR2 reads SYDVKM.

This clone has only one observation. V and J are TRBV28 and TRBJ1-2, with D uncertain. The CDR3 has 15 amino acids. Looked up from germline, CDR1 is MDHEN and CDR2 is SYDVKM. V was trimmed by 5 bases and J by 3 bases, leaving 16 bases between them. The CDR3 sequence is CASSPSGSNDYGYTF. CDR3 in DNA: TGTGCCAGCAGTCCCTCGGGGTCTAACGACTATGGCTACACCTTC.

This rearrangement joins TRBV3-1 (or the pseudogene TRBV3-2) to TRBJ2-2; tentatively, D is TRBD2 (5 bases). CDR1 is LGHDT, CDR2 YNNKEL, per germline (reference sequence). The ends were cut back, 4 bases at V and 4 bases at J, with 7 bases in the middle. The CDR3 contains 13 residues. Written as DNA, the CDR3 is TGTGCCAGCAGCCTTACTAGCACCGGGGAGCTGTTTTTT. This gives the protein CASSLTSTGELFF.

The chain couples TRBV7-9 to TRBJ2-1; 8 positions match TRBD1. The CDR3 spans 19 residues. Germline CDR1 SEHNR, CDR2 FQNEAQ (reference sequence). Unmatched junction bases numbered 11, after V lost 0 bases and J lost 1 base. The CDR3 reads CASSLALRRGLRSYNEQFF. The DNA for the CDR3 is TGTGCCAGCAGCTTAGCGCTCCGCAGGGGGCTAAGGTCCTACAATGAGCAGTTCTTC.

The rearrangement uses TRBV3-1 (or the pseudogene TRBV3-2) and TRBJ2-7; 10 nucleotides align to TRBD1. Germline values: CDR1 LGHDT, CDR2 YNNKEL (reference sequence). V gave up 1 base and J gave up 3 bases; unmatched junction bases: 0. This CDR3 is built from 14 residues. CDR3 sequence reads: CASSQGTGGYEQYF. Written as DNA, the CDR3 is TGTGCCAGCAGCCAAGGGACAGGGGGCTACGAGCAGTACTTC.

The rearrangement uses TRBV18 and TRBJ2-1; a possible D gene is TRBD1 (6 bases). The CDR3 runs 13 residues. Between the trimmed V and J ends, which lost 6 bases and 12 bases, there was a span of 18 bases. Germline V lookup: CDR1 KGHSH, CDR2 LQKENI. CDR3 amino acids: CASSEGTPQAQFF. The CDR3 bases are TGTGCCAGCTCCGAGGGGACACCACAGGCGCAGTTCTTC.

This clone appeared a single time. The chain recombines TRBV30 with TRBJ2-2; D uncertain. This CDR3 region has 12 residues. Germline V gene lookup returns CDR1 GTSNPN and CDR2 SVGIG (reference sequence). The ends were cut back, 2 bases at V and 4 bases at J, with 5 bases in the middle. The CDR3 bases are TGTGCCTGGAGTACGGGCACCGGGGAGCTGTTTTTT. It translates to CAWSTGTGELFF.

The DNA for the CDR3 is TGTGCCAGCAGCTCCCCGGGATACGAGCAGTACTTC. It yields the protein CASSSPGYEQYF. The V and J genes are TRBV7-6 and TRBJ2-7, with a tentative D call TRBD2 (5 bases). Germline CDR1 and CDR2: SGHVS and FNYEAQ. The CDR3 consists of 12 residues. V lost 4 bases to trimming and J lost 4 bases, with 8 bases between them.

This clone was counted a few times. V and J are TRBV13 and TRBJ2-3; 8 bases align to TRBD2. Looked up from germline, CDR1 is PRHDT and CDR2 is FYEKMQ (reference sequence). This CDR3 has 16 amino acids. Unmatched junction bases numbered 11, after V lost 5 bases and J lost 4 bases. CDR3 DNA sequence: TGTGCCAGCAGCCAAGAACCGGGACTAGGGCCAGATACGCAGTATTTT. It is translated as CASSQEPGLGPDTQYF.

The chain uses TRBV21-1 and TRBJ2-3; the table names TRBD2, a call not compared with the DNA. TRBV21-1 is flagged as a pseudogene. The CDR3 is 15 amino acids. The CDR3 protein is CASSKVRRGEDTQYF. In DNA, the CDR3 is TGTGCCAGCAGCAAAGTAAGGCGGGGGGAAGATACGCAGTATTTT.

The chain combines TRBV7-2 with TRBJ1-1; possible D gene TRBD1, 6 bases. The CDR3 sequence is 15 residues long. Germline values: CDR1 SGHTA, CDR2 FQGNSA. Trimming took off 2 bases at V and 1 base at J, with 11 bases between the two ends. The CDR3: CASSLRQGSNTEAFF. The CDR3 DNA sequence: TGTGCCAGCAGCTTAAGGCAGGGGTCGAACACTGAAGCTTTCTTT.

CDR3 region: CASSWTSGYTYEQYF. CDR3 nucleotide sequence: TGTGCCAGCAGTTGGACTAGCGGTTATACCTACGAGCAGTACTTC. The chain uses TRBV28 and TRBJ2-7; TRBD2 agrees at 10 bases. J was trimmed by 2 bases and V by 4 bases; bases with no gene match: 5. The CDR3 totals 15 residues. CDR1 is MDHEN and CDR2 is SYDVKM in the germline V gene.

The V call is TRBV7-2, the J call TRBJ1-1, with D uncertain. Germline CDR1 reads SGHTA; CDR2 reads FQGNSA. Trimming took 7 bases from V and 10 from J, leaving 22 bases between them. The CDR3 is 14 amino acids. The CDR3 sequence is CASTARRGEQGAFF. DNA of the CDR3: TGTGCCAGCACGGCCCGCCGGGGTGAACAAGGAGCTTTCTTT.

This sequence joins TRBV7-2 and TRBJ1-1; TRBD1 might be the D (6 bases). CDR1 SGHTA and CDR2 FQGNSA come from the germline V gene. This CDR3 spans 15 amino acids. Between the trimmed V and J ends, which lost 1 base and 1 base, there was a span of 10 bases. CDR3 protein: CASSLGWTENTEAFF. CDR3 coding DNA: TGTGCCAGCAGCTTAGGATGGACAGAGAACACTGAAGCTTTCTTT.

CDR3 sequence (DNA): TGTGCCAGCAGTTCCCCCGGGGGATCGTCTGGAAACACCATATATTTT. Protein sequence: CASSSPGGSSGNTIYF. The chain carries TRBV28 and TRBJ1-3; D might be TRBD1 (5 bases). The germline gives CDR1 MDHEN, CDR2 SYDVKM. V was cut by 4 bases and J by 1 base, with 14 bases left in between. The CDR3 length is 16 residues.

The rearrangement joins TRBV2 to TRBJ2-3; the match to TRBD2 covers 10 bases. V trimming: 2 bases; J trimming: 6 bases; junction bases outside the gene matches: 2. The CDR3 runs 14 residues. Germline CDR1 SNHLY, CDR2 FYNNEI. CDR3 region: CASSELAGVDTQYF. The CDR3 DNA sequence: TGTGCCAGCAGTGAACTAGCGGGAGTGGATACGCAGTATTTT. Full variable domain (remainder filled in from reference TRBV2 and TRBJ2-3): EPEVTQTPSHQVTQMGQEVILRCVPISNHLYFYWYRQILGQKVEFLVSFYNNEISEKSEIFDDQFSVERPDGSNFTLKIRSTKLEDSAMYFCASSELAGVDTQYFGPGTRLTVL.

This clone was detected a few times. The CDR3: CASSLDRTRGYGYTF. The CDR3 coding sequence is TGTGCCAGCAGCTTGGATCGCACCCGGGGCTATGGCTACACCTTC. The chain uses TRBV5-6 and TRBJ1-2; no definite D call. The CDR3 is made up of 15 amino acids. Trimming left V 0 bases short and J 4 bases short, with 13 bases between. CDR1 is SGHDT and CDR2 is YYEEEE in the germline V gene.

V and J are TRBV11-3 and TRBJ2-2; D remains ambiguous. V was shortened by 2 bases and J by 5 bases, with 6 bases between the two germline ends. CDR3 length: 13 residues. Looked up from germline, CDR1 is SGHNT and CDR2 is YENEEA. The CDR3 spells CASSLRGTGELFF. The CDR3 region has the DNA TGTGCCAGCAGCTTAAGAGGTACCGGGGAGCTGTTTTTT.

V and J are TRBV5-1 and TRBJ2-1, with D unclear. This CDR3 comprises 16 residues. Germline V gives CDR1 SGHRS, CDR2 YFSETQ. Deletions cut 0 bases from V and 4 bases from J, with 14 bases between. The CDR3 region is CASSLEQTQLYNEQFF. The DNA of the CDR3 is TGCGCCAGCAGCTTGGAACAAACCCAACTATACAATGAGCAGTTCTTC.

The chain employs TRBV6-2 or TRBV6-3 and TRBJ2-7; 7 bases match TRBD2. This CDR3 has 14 residues. Germline trimming cut 4 bases from V and 1 base from J; bases unmatched to any gene: 4. Germline loops: CDR1 MNHEY, CDR2 SVGEGT. The CDR3 nucleotides are TGTGCCAGCAGTTGGGGCGGGGGTTCCTACGAGCAGTACTTC. It yields the protein CASSWGGGSYEQYF.

This chain links TRBV7-2 with TRBJ2-3, with D possibly being TRBD2 (5 bases). CDR3 length: 15 amino acids. In germline, CDR1 is SGHTA, CDR2 FQGNSA. Trimming pared 1 base from V and 6 bases from J, leaving 14 bases between. CDR3 coding DNA: TGTGCCAGCAGCTTAGGACTACTCCCTTCGGATACGCAGTATTTT. It is translated as CASSLGLLPSDTQYF.

CDR3 sequence reads: CASSPGLAGEHEQYF. In DNA, the CDR3 is TGTGCCAGCTCACCAGGACTAGCGGGAGAGCACGAGCAGTACTTC. The chain links TRBV18 to TRBJ2-7; 13 positions agree with TRBD2. The length of the CDR3 is 15 residues. V shed 2 bases, J shed 5 bases, and the junction held 3 bases outside the gene matches. Germline V gene data show CDR1 as KGHSH and CDR2 as LQKENI.

In this sample, this clone turned up once. The chain is built from TRBV6-5 and TRBJ2-1, with 8 bases fitting TRBD2. CDR3 length: 16 amino acids. Looked up from germline, CDR1 is MNHEY and CDR2 is SVGAGI. V shed 2 bases and J 3 bases; nucleotides not matched to a gene: 6. CDR3 coding DNA: TGTGCCAGCAGTTACATACGCGGGGGGAGCTACAATGAGCAGTTCTTC. Its translation is CASSYIRGGSYNEQFF.

The chain's CDR3 is CASSLLETQYF. The CDR3 nucleotides are TGTGCCAGCAGCCTCCTCGAGACCCAGTACTTC. J is TRBJ2-5 and V is TRBV3-1 (or the pseudogene TRBV3-2); D not certain. CDR1 LGHDT and CDR2 YNNKEL come from the germline V gene (reference sequence). This CDR3 comprises 11 residues. Deletions cut 4 bases from V and 5 bases from J, with 5 bases between.

The rearrangement joins TRBV3-1 (or the pseudogene TRBV3-2) to TRBJ2-7; 13 positions agree with TRBD2. Germline trimming cut 6 bases from V and 3 bases from J; bases unmatched to any gene: 8. The CDR3 contains 16 residues. Germline CDR1 and CDR2: LGHDT and YNNKEL (reference sequence). The chain's CDR3 is CASSLYGLAGVYEQYF. CDR3 nucleotide sequence: TGTGCCAGCAGTCTGTACGGACTAGCGGGAGTCTACGAGCAGTACTTC.

V and J are TRBV19 and TRBJ1-1; 8 bases are a match to TRBD1. The CDR3 covers 13 residues. CDR1 LNHDA and CDR2 SQIVND come from the germline V gene (reference sequence). The V segment lost 7 bases and the J segment 5 bases; nucleotides outside the gene matches: 6. CDR3 sequence (DNA): TGTGCCAGTAATGACAGGGGAAGTACTGAAGCTTTCTTT. Amino acid sequence: CASNDRGSTEAFF.

The rearrangement links TRBV7-3 to TRBJ1-1, with D uncertain. The V and J ends lost 2 bases and 0 bases respectively, with 10 bases between them. The CDR3 is 15 amino acids. From germline, CDR1 is SGHTA and CDR2 FQGTGA. CDR3 amino acids: CASSLLSVMNTEAFF. In DNA form, the CDR3 reads TGTGCCAGCAGCTTACTCTCAGTCATGAACACTGAAGCTTTCTTT.